The entry below gives a single T cell receptor (beta chain) sequence along with its context. Its antigen is not known. This specimen belongs to a study of T cell responses to AZD1222 COVID-19 vaccine. Libraries were prepared by immunoSEQ multiplex PCR; TCRdb keeps only in-frame clonotypes and omits some of them. The sample has 75,000 to 100,000 clones, about 89% seen once. Study-wide results and caveats: Donors were largely white British and mainly female; clonal diversity was possibly underestimated. Only a handful of individuals given AZD1222 were seropositive at baseline. In all cases, repertoires were sampled only after the peak T cell response.

The receptor was isolated from an adult in good health. The sample in question was peripheral blood, obtained on day 0 of AZD1222 vaccination.

DNA of the CDR3: TGTGCCAGCAGCTTAGCTTGGACAGGGCAGGCTAACACTGAAGCTTTCTTT. Its translation: CASSLAWTGQANTEAFF. The chain has TRBV7-8 and TRBJ1-1; 8 nucleotides agree with TRBD1. The junction had 8 bases not matched to a gene; V was cut back by 0 bases and J by 2 bases. The CDR3 contains 17 residues. Germline loops: CDR1 SGHVS, CDR2 FQNEAQ.